This TCR beta chain was captured by sequencing in a study of technical replicates of blood from a few donors. V dropped 5 bases and J dropped 2; count of bases not matched to a gene: 7. The CDR3 has 16 amino acids. The germline V gene encodes CDR1 SGHTA and CDR2 FQGNSA. Sequenced by immunoSEQ multiplex PCR; TCRdb stores in-frame clones only, minus some. The table lists about 68,000 clones, 95% to 97% of them singletons. What was sequenced was T cells isolated from PBMCs. This sequence originates from a human donor in good health. The chain carries TRBV7-2 and TRBJ2-7; 12 bases line up with TRBD2. The CDR3 is CASSGRTSGNPYEQYF. The CDR3 DNA reads as TGTGCCAGCAGCGGTCGGACTAGCGGGAATCCCTACGAGCAGTACTTC.